The rows below give T cell receptor beta chains drawn from one sample of a study of cytotoxic CD8 clonotypes in ibrutinib-treated CLL. Profiling relied on immunoSEQ multiplex PCR, and the TCRdb table lists in-frame clones only, not all of them. This sample carries around 76,000 clones, around four fifths of them seen once, and the ten largest clones take roughly 35%. Sequenced here: PBMCs, sampled after 24 months of ibrutinib treatment. The receptors originated from a human donor with chronic lymphocytic leukemia. The CDR3 runs from the conserved cysteine through the conserved F or W. Fields, in order: D gene, J gene, V gene, clone size, CDR3 DNA, CDR3 protein. The D gene is left open where the match is weak. Part of the rows lack a size; the others show once, few, many or a class for expanded clones.

d_call: .
j_call: TRBJ1-4
v_call: TRBV25-1
clone_size: .
cdr3_nt: TGTGCCAGCAGGGGGCCCAATGAAAAACTGTTTTTT
cdr3_aa: CASRGPNEKLFF

d_call: TRBD1
j_call: TRBJ1-2
v_call: TRBV5-1
clone_size: once
cdr3_nt: TGCGCCAGCAGCCTGACAGGGGACTATGGCTACACCTTC
cdr3_aa: CASSLTGDYGYTF

d_call: .
j_call: TRBJ2-3
v_call: TRBV6-6
clone_size: .
cdr3_nt: TGTGCCAGCAGTTACTGGCAGGGAATCACAGATACGCAGTATTTT
cdr3_aa: CASSYWQGITDTQYF

d_call: TRBD1
j_call: TRBJ2-1
v_call: TRBV12-5
clone_size: .
cdr3_nt: TGTGCTAGTGGTTACGGGACAGGCGCTTACAATGAGCAGTTCTTC
cdr3_aa: CASGYGTGAYNEQFF

d_call: .
j_call: TRBJ1-2
v_call: TRBV27
clone_size: .
cdr3_nt: TGTGCCAGCAGTTTATCCGGTGGGTCTACGCAATACTATGGCTACACCTTC
cdr3_aa: CASSLSGGSTQYYGYTF

d_call: TRBD2
j_call: TRBJ2-7
v_call: TRBV9
clone_size: .
cdr3_nt: TGTGCCAGCAGCGTAGGCCCAGCTAGCGGGTCGGCCTACGAGCAGTACTTC
cdr3_aa: CASSVGPASGSAYEQYF

d_call: TRBD1
j_call: TRBJ2-6
v_call: TRBV4-3
clone_size: .
cdr3_nt: TGCGCCAGCAGCCACGGACAGGGGGGATCTGGGGCCAACGTCCTGACTTTC
cdr3_aa: CASSHGQGGSGANVLTF

d_call: TRBD1
j_call: TRBJ2-2
v_call: TRBV6-6
clone_size: .
cdr3_nt: TGTGCCAGCAGCTGGACAGGGTTGCTGTTTTTT
cdr3_aa: CASSWTGLLFF

d_call: .
j_call: TRBJ1-1
v_call: TRBV7-9
clone_size: many
cdr3_nt: TGTGCCAGCAGCCTGAGTACGGGGAACACTGAAGCTTTCTTT
cdr3_aa: CASSLSTGNTEAFF

d_call: .
j_call: TRBJ1-4
v_call: TRBV30
clone_size: .
cdr3_nt: TGTGCCTGGAGTGCCAGAGCAACTAATGAAAAACTGTTTTTT
cdr3_aa: CAWSARATNEKLFF

d_call: .
j_call: TRBJ1-1
v_call: TRBV7-3
clone_size: .
cdr3_nt: TGTGCCAGCAGCTTAACCACCGGGAACACTGAAGCTTTCTTT
cdr3_aa: CASSLTTGNTEAFF

d_call: TRBD2
j_call: TRBJ2-7
v_call: TRBV10-3
clone_size: .
cdr3_nt: TGTGCCATCAGCCGACTAGCCGATGCCGCCTACGAGCAGTACTTC
cdr3_aa: CAISRLADAAYEQYF

d_call: .
j_call: TRBJ2-3
v_call: TRBV7-3
clone_size: .
cdr3_nt: TGTGCCAGCAGCTTAATTGGCAGCGGCCCCCAGGATACGCAGTATTTT
cdr3_aa: CASSLIGSGPQDTQYF

d_call: TRBD1
j_call: TRBJ2-7
v_call: TRBV7-6
clone_size: .
cdr3_nt: TGTGCCAGCAGCTTGGGACAGGGTCGGTCCTACGAGCAGTACTTC
cdr3_aa: CASSLGQGRSYEQYF

d_call: .
j_call: TRBJ2-3
v_call: TRBV5-4
clone_size: .
cdr3_nt: TGTGCCAGCAGCGTGGAATCCCGCACAGATACGCAGTATTTT
cdr3_aa: CASSVESRTDTQYF

d_call: TRBD1
j_call: TRBJ1-1
v_call: TRBV5-4
clone_size: .
cdr3_nt: TGTGCCAGCAGCGGTGAGGTCAGGGGGACTGAAGCTTTCTTT
cdr3_aa: CASSGEVRGTEAFF

d_call: TRBD2
j_call: TRBJ2-7
v_call: TRBV4-3
clone_size: few
cdr3_nt: TGCGCCAGCAGCCCAACCGGGACTAGCGACTACGAGCAGTACTTC
cdr3_aa: CASSPTGTSDYEQYF

d_call: TRBD2
j_call: TRBJ2-7
v_call: TRBV30
clone_size: .
cdr3_nt: TGTGCCTGGTTAACTAGCGGCCCCACCTACGAGCAGTACTTC
cdr3_aa: CAWLTSGPTYEQYF

d_call: TRBD2
j_call: TRBJ2-1
v_call: TRBV7-3
clone_size: .
cdr3_nt: TGTGCCAGCAGCTCCTCTAGCGGGGGGTACAATGAGCAGTTCTTC
cdr3_aa: CASSSSSGGYNEQFF

d_call: .
j_call: TRBJ2-7
v_call: TRBV19
clone_size: once
cdr3_nt: TGTGCCAGTAGTAAGGCCGGGACATCTTCCCCTAGGGGCTCCTACGAGCAGTACTTC
cdr3_aa: CASSKAGTSSPRGSYEQYF

d_call: .
j_call: TRBJ2-1
v_call: TRBV5-4
clone_size: .
cdr3_nt: TGTGCCAGCAGGGCCGGGACTCTCAACAATGAGCAGTTCTTC
cdr3_aa: CASRAGTLNNEQFF

d_call: TRBD1
j_call: TRBJ1-4
v_call: TRBV6-6
clone_size: .
cdr3_nt: TGTGCCAGCAGCCCGGACAGGGACAATGAAAAACTGTTTTTT
cdr3_aa: CASSPDRDNEKLFF

d_call: TRBD2
j_call: TRBJ2-7
v_call: TRBV7-9
clone_size: .
cdr3_nt: TGTGCCAGCAGCCCAGGGTCTAGCGGGGTCGCCTACGAGCAGTACTTC
cdr3_aa: CASSPGSSGVAYEQYF

d_call: .
j_call: TRBJ2-1
v_call: TRBV7-2
clone_size: .
cdr3_nt: TGTGCCAGCAGCTTGGGGTGGGGTTTGGAGCAGTTCTTC
cdr3_aa: CASSLGWGLEQFF

d_call: .
j_call: TRBJ2-3
v_call: TRBV6-6
clone_size: .
cdr3_nt: TGTGCCAGCAGTTACGGAAGTGGATCAGATACGCAGTATTTT
cdr3_aa: CASSYGSGSDTQYF

d_call: .
j_call: TRBJ2-7
v_call: TRBV30
clone_size: .
cdr3_nt: TGTGCCTGGAGCGCCTCCAGTTTCTCCTACGAGCAGTACTTC
cdr3_aa: CAWSASSFSYEQYF

d_call: TRBD2
j_call: TRBJ2-2
v_call: TRBV29-1
clone_size: .
cdr3_nt: TGCAGCGGACGGGGACTAGCGGGAGACACCGGGGAGCTGTTTTTT
cdr3_aa: CSGRGLAGDTGELFF

d_call: TRBD1
j_call: TRBJ1-4
v_call: TRBV2
clone_size: .
cdr3_nt: TGTGCCAGCAGCGCAACCGGACAGGGGGCGAATTTT
cdr3_aa: CASSATGQGANF

d_call: .
j_call: TRBJ2-7
v_call: TRBV5-4
clone_size: .
cdr3_nt: TGTGCCAGCAGCTTGTCAGGAGGACCCTGGCAGAACTACGAGCAGTACTTC
cdr3_aa: CASSLSGGPWQNYEQYF

d_call: .
j_call: TRBJ2-1
v_call: TRBV19
clone_size: .
cdr3_nt: TGTGCCAGTAGTTTCCTTACAACCAATGAGCAGTTCTTC
cdr3_aa: CASSFLTTNEQFF

d_call: .
j_call: TRBJ2-7
v_call: TRBV5-6
clone_size: .
cdr3_nt: TGTGCCAGCAGCCCCCAGTCTGGGACTTACTCCTACGAGCAGTACTTC
cdr3_aa: CASSPQSGTYSYEQYF

d_call: .
j_call: TRBJ2-2
v_call: TRBV9
clone_size: few
cdr3_nt: TGTGCCAGCAGCCCGGACCTATTGATCGGGGAGCTGTTTTTT
cdr3_aa: CASSPDLLIGELFF

d_call: TRBD2
j_call: TRBJ2-5
v_call: TRBV5-4
clone_size: .
cdr3_nt: TGTGCCAGCAGCTGGACGGCGGGAGGGCCGTGGGAGACCCAGTACTTC
cdr3_aa: CASSWTAGGPWETQYF

d_call: TRBD2
j_call: TRBJ2-1
v_call: TRBV7-3
clone_size: .
cdr3_nt: TGTGCCAGCAGCTTAAACGTAGCGGGAGCTGAGCAGTTCTTC
cdr3_aa: CASSLNVAGAEQFF

d_call: TRBD2
j_call: TRBJ2-1
v_call: TRBV28
clone_size: few
cdr3_nt: TGTGCCAGCAGTTTCCCTGCAAAGCGGGAGCGCAATGAGCAGTTCTTC
cdr3_aa: CASSFPAKRERNEQFF